The 21 T cell receptor beta chains given below trace back to one sample, sequenced in a study of CD8 T cells in ankylosing spondylitis. Broader study findings: A TCR beta motif of eight highly homologous variants appeared characteristic of ankylosing spondylitis blood.

TCRdb analysed the 5' RACE reads with MiXCR anew, one entry per CDR3 protein. This sample has 200,000 to 250,000 distinct CDR3 sequences, with around 17% found just once. Their specific antigens are unknown. Material for sequencing was blood, either unsorted or a sorted T cell fraction (not recorded which). The source of these receptors is a male donor with ankylosing spondylitis.

This clonotype was picked up many times. The V and J genes are TRBV12-3 or TRBV12-4 and TRBJ2-7, with D possibly being TRBD2 (5 bases). The CDR3 is made up of 14 amino acids. Trimming pared 1 base from V and 7 bases from J, leaving 14 bases between. The CDR3 loop reads CASSLDRTWSEQYF. DNA for the CDR3: TGTGCCAGCAGTTTAGATAGGACTTGGAGTGAGCAGTACTTC.

This clonotype showed up just a few times. The gene calls are TRBV20-1 and TRBJ2-7, with 11 bases that match TRBD1. V shed 6 bases, J shed 4 bases, and the junction held 8 bases outside the gene matches. Germline V gene lookup returns CDR1 DFQATT and CDR2 SNEGSKA (reference sequence). This CDR3 is 14 amino acids long. This CDR3 reads CSAQAGTGGYEQYF. The CDR3 DNA is TGCAGTGCGCAAGCCGGGACAGGGGGATACGAGCAGTACTTC.

The chain is built from TRBV5-5 and TRBJ2-1; D gene ambiguous. The V end lost 3 bases, the J end lost 0 bases, and 10 bases lay between the germline ends. In germline, CDR1 is SGHKS, CDR2 YYEKEE (reference sequence). The CDR3 sequence is 15 residues long. DNA of the CDR3: TGTGCCAGCAGCTCCGTCTTGAGCTCCTACAATGAGCAGTTCTTC. It translates to CASSSVLSSYNEQFF.

This chain joins TRBV10-3 and TRBJ1-2; perhaps TRBD1 as D (6 bases). The CDR3 is 13 amino acids. Per the germline V gene, CDR1 is ENHRY and CDR2 is SYGVKD. V was cut by 3 bases and J by 5 bases, with 10 bases left in between. The chain's CDR3 is CAISDPQGYGYTF. The CDR3 coding sequence is TGTGCCATCAGTGATCCCCAGGGGTATGGCTACACCTTC.

The rearrangement uses TRBV29-1 and TRBJ2-1; 9 nucleotides match TRBD2. The CDR3 is made up of 15 amino acids. With V trimmed by 0 bases and J by 2 bases, 2 bases remained unmatched. CDR1 and CDR2 (germline): SQVTM, ANQGSEA. The CDR3 is CSVEERLAAYNEQFF. The CDR3, as DNA: TGCAGCGTTGAAGAAAGACTAGCGGCCTACAATGAGCAGTTCTTC.

This clonotype was seen only a few times. The chain has TRBV2 and TRBJ1-5; weak D call: TRBD1 (5 bases). Germline loops: CDR1 SNHLY, CDR2 FYNNEI. Trimming took off 1 base at V and 6 bases at J, with 16 bases between the two ends. This CDR3 spans 16 amino acids. DNA of the CDR3: TGTGCCAGCAGTGAAGTTTCAGGGAACAATGGTCAGCCCCAGCATTTT. This sequence encodes CASSEVSGNNGQPQHF.

The gene calls are TRBV18 and TRBJ2-7; D not certain. Trimming stripped 3 bases from V and 1 base from J, with 13 bases between. Germline assignment: CDR1 KGHSH and CDR2 LQKENI. The CDR3 spans 15 residues. This chain's CDR3 is CASSPSAGISYEQYF. CDR3 sequence (DNA): TGTGCCAGCTCACCCTCGGCAGGTATTTCCTACGAGCAGTACTTC.

This clonotype was observed a handful of times. CDR3 nucleotide sequence: TGTGCCAGCAGCAACCCTAGCGGGAGGTCGACCTACGAGCAGTACTTC. Its translation is CASSNPSGRSTYEQYF. The chain joins TRBV7-8 to TRBJ2-7; 11 nucleotides match TRBD2. With 5 bases clipped from V and 2 bases from J, the junction kept 8 bases outside the gene matches. Germline V lookup: CDR1 SGHVS, CDR2 FQNEAQ. CDR3 length equals 16 residues. Combining the CDR3 with reference TRBV7-8 and TRBJ2-7 gives the whole variable domain GAGVSQSPRYKVAKRGQDVALRCDPISGHVSLFWYQQALGQGPEFLTYFQNEAQLDKSGLPSDRFFAERPEGSVSTLKIQRTQQEDSAVYLCASSNPSGRSTYEQYFGPGTRLTVT.

The chain links TRBV6-2 or TRBV6-3 to TRBJ2-3; TRBD2 matches 12 bases. The CDR3 contains 15 residues. Germline V gene lookup returns CDR1 MNHEY and CDR2 SVGEGT. J gave up 4 bases and V 5 bases, and 4 bases lay outside the gene matches. The CDR3 nucleotides are TGTGCCAGCAGTCAACTAGCGGGAGGTGCAGATACGCAGTATTTT. Amino acids: CASSQLAGGADTQYF.

The table lists this clonotype with a few counts. This chain connects TRBV12-3 or TRBV12-4 to TRBJ2-3; a possible D gene is TRBD2 (6 bases). The CDR3 loop spans 16 amino acids. Trimming took 5 bases from V and 2 from J, leaving 17 bases between them. The CDR3, as DNA: TGTGCCAGCAGTCCGCTTGTAGCGGAGGCCACAGATACGCAGTATTTT. As protein: CASSPLVAEATDTQYF.

The genes are TRBV29-1 and TRBJ1-1; no firm D call. V dropped 1 base and J dropped 5 bases, with 11 bases sitting between them. This CDR3 has 13 amino acids. Germline-derived CDR1 and CDR2 are SQVTM and ANQGSEA. CDR3 in DNA: TGCAGCGTTGAAGTCCCCTCCCGTACTGAAGCTTTCTTT. This translates into CSVEVPSRTEAFF.

V usage is TRBV12-3 or TRBV12-4 and J usage is TRBJ2-1; 7 bases line up with TRBD2. Trimming took 2 bases from V and 4 from J; bases not matched to a gene: 2. The length of the CDR3 is 14 residues. CDR3 bases: TGTGCCAGCAGTTTATGGGGACTATACAATGAGCAGTTCTTC. Translation: CASSLWGLYNEQFF.

In this sample, this clonotype turned up a few times. J is TRBJ2-7 and V is TRBV12-3 or TRBV12-4; no reliable D call. This CDR3 contains 16 residues. Trimming removed 6 bases at V and 2 bases at J, with 20 bases between. The CDR3, as DNA: TGTGCCAGCAGCCCAACCTTGGCAGCCACGACCTACGAGCAGTACTTC. This gives the protein CASSPTLAATTYEQYF.

This chain's CDR3 is CASSLSSQETQYF. The CDR3 coding sequence is TGTGCCAGCAGTTTAAGTTCTCAAGAGACCCAGTACTTC. This chain joins TRBV12-3 or TRBV12-4 and TRBJ2-5; no clear D gene. The length of the CDR3 is 13 residues. V lost 2 bases to trimming and J lost 2 bases, with 6 bases between them.

This clonotype has at least ten counts. J is TRBJ2-3 and V is TRBV12-3 or TRBV12-4; 10 bases are a match to TRBD2. The ends lost 6 bases at V and 2 bases at J; junction bases unmatched: 8. The CDR3 loop spans 16 amino acids. For the CDR3, the DNA is TGTGCCAGCAGCAACCTAGCGGGAGCCCTCACAGATACGCAGTATTTT. It specifies CASSNLAGALTDTQYF.

This clonotype was seen a handful of times. The V and J genes are TRBV4-1 and TRBJ2-4; 9 nucleotides agree with TRBD1. The V segment lost 0 bases and the J segment 9 bases; nucleotides outside the gene matches: 6. The CDR3 consists of 15 residues. CDR1 and CDR2 (germline): MGHRA, YSYEKL. The CDR3 DNA follows: TGCGCCAGCAGCCAAGAATGGGACAGGGCTGGCATTCAGTACTTC. Protein sequence: CASSQEWDRAGIQYF.

The chain recombines TRBV20-1 with TRBJ2-7, with TRBD1 matching over 7 bases. Germline V gene sequence: CDR1 DFQATT, CDR2 SNEGSKA (reference sequence). This CDR3 region has 12 residues. After removal of 6 bases from V and 6 bases from J, the junction contained 8 bases not matched to a gene. Written as DNA, the CDR3 is TGCAGTGCCAGAACAGGGGCGGGCGAGCAGTACTTC. This translates into CSARTGAGEQYF.

This chain connects TRBV29-1 to TRBJ2-2, with 8 bases lining up with TRBD2. Germline V gene data show CDR1 as SQVTM and CDR2 as ANQGSEA. The CDR3 is 17 residues long. V shed 5 bases, J shed 0 bases, and the junction held 11 bases outside the gene matches. For the CDR3, the DNA is TGCAGCGTTATGAGGCGGGAGGATTCCGCGAACACCGGGGAGCTGTTTTTT. As protein: CSVMRREDSANTGELFF.

This clonotype was counted between two and nine times. This chain uses TRBV18 with TRBJ2-7; 7 nucleotides line up with TRBD1. Trimming took 5 bases from V and 2 from J; bases not matched to a gene: 12. The CDR3 covers 16 residues. Per germline, CDR1 KGHSH and CDR2 LQKENI. CDR3 in DNA: TGTGCCAGCTCATTTACTCCAGGGGGTCCAACCTACGAGCAGTACTTC. Translation: CASSFTPGGPTYEQYF.

This clonotype has more than one count but fewer than ten. The chain joins TRBV5-1 to TRBJ2-7; 10 bases line up with TRBD2. V shed 6 bases, J shed 2 bases, and the junction held 14 bases outside the gene matches. CDR1 is SGHRS, CDR2 YFSETQ, per germline. The CDR3 length is 17 residues. CDR3 in amino acids: CASNGEIAGGQTYEQYF. CDR3 sequence (DNA): TGCGCCAGCAATGGGGAAATAGCGGGAGGCCAAACCTACGAGCAGTACTTC.

This clonotype was seen more than once but under ten times. This chain links TRBV4-1 with TRBJ2-7, with TRBD1 matching over 10 bases. CDR3 length: 16 amino acids. Germline CDR1 and CDR2: MGHRA and YSYEKL. V gave up 5 bases and J gave up 4 bases; unmatched junction bases: 11. For the CDR3, the DNA is TGCGCCAGCAGCATCCTCATGGGACAGGGGCCTTACGAGCAGTACTTC. Its protein is CASSILMGQGPYEQYF.